This entry lists 2 T cell receptor beta chains sequenced from one sample in a study of CD8 T cells in ankylosing spondylitis. TCRdb reprocessed the 5' RACE reads via MiXCR and lists one record per CDR3 protein. This sample has 130,000 or so distinct CDR3 sequences, with approximately 6.8% found just once. Sequencing was performed on blood, either unsorted or a sorted T cell fraction (not recorded which). The origin of the receptors is a male donor with ankylosing spondylitis or in good health (not recorded which).

In its sample, this clonotype was seen many times. The V call is TRBV20-1, the J call TRBJ2-5; 7 bases line up with TRBD1. Germline loops: CDR1 DFQATT, CDR2 SNEGSKA (reference sequence). This CDR3 has 15 residues. Trimming cost V 0 bases and J 4 bases; bases outside gene matches: 8. As DNA, the CDR3 is TGCAGTGCTAGAGACCACCGACAGGGCGGAGAGACCCAGTACTTC. Amino acids: CSARDHRQGGETQYF.

In this sample, this clonotype turned up a few times. The V call is TRBV29-1, the J call TRBJ2-7; D tentatively reads TRBD1 or TRBD2 (5 bases each). The germline gives CDR1 SQVTM, CDR2 ANQGSEA. Trimming took 6 bases from V and 7 from J, leaving 19 bases between them. This CDR3 is 13 amino acids long. The CDR3 DNA sequence: TGCAGCGTCACCGGGACCCTGAGGGCTGAGCAGTACTTC. It encodes CSVTGTLRAEQYF.